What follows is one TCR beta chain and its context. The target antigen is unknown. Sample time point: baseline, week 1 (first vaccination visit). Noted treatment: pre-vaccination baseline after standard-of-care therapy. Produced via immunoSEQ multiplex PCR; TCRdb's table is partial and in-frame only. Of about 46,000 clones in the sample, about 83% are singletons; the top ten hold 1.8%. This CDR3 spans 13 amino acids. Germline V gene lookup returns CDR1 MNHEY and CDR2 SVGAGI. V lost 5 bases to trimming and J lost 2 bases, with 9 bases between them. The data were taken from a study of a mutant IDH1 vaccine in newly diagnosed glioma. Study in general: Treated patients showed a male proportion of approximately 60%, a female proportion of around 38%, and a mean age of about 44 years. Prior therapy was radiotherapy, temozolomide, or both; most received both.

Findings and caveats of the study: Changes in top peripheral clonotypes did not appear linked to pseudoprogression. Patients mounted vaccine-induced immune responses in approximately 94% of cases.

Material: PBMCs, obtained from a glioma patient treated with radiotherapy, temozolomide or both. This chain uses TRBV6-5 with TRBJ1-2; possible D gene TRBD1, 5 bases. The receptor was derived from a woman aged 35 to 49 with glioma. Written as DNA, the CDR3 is TGTGCCAGCAGTGCGACAGCCAACTATGGCTACACCTTC. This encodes CASSATANYGYTF.